The TCR beta chain under discussion was sequenced for a study of T cells in women clearing cervical HPV infection. About the research overall: Control women cleared a single incident HPV16 infection within 12 months. Study findings and constraints: TRBV6-7 relative abundance averaged about 0.11% in cases and roughly 0.17% in controls.

Per the germline V gene, CDR1 is WNHNN and CDR2 is SYGVQD (reference sequence). This CDR3 is 14 amino acids long. V shed 5 bases and J shed 1 base, with 9 bases lying between them. In the case of this clone: Its antigen is currently unknown. Read data end 3 residues before the CDR3 end; the end is taken from the germline J gene.

Data came from immunoSEQ multiplex PCR; TCRdb stores just in-frame clones and leaves some out. The sample's table shows around 35,000 clones. The sequence was collected from a woman aged 18 to 75 with a cervical HPV16 infection that either progressed to CIN3+ or cleared (not recorded which). Sequencing was carried out using blood buffy coat. This sequence joins TRBV10-1 and TRBJ2-4; no firm D call. CDR3 DNA, as far as it was read: TGCGCCAGCAGTCTGGGCAGCGCCAAAAACATT. Residues: CASSLGSAKNI. The whole CDR3 region reads CASSLGSAKNIQYF.